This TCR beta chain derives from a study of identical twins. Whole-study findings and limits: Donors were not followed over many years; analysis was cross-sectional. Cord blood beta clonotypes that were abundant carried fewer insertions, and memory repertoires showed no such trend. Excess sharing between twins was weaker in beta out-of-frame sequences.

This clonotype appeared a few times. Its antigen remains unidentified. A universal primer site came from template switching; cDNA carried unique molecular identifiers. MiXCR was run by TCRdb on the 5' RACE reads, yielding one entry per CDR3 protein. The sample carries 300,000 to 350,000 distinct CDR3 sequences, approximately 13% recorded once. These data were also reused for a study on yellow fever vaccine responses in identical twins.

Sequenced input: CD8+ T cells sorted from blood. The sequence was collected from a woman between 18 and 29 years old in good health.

Here the CDR3 reads CASSARQGRDNEQFF. DNA of the CDR3: TGTGCCAGCAGTGCCCGACAGGGGAGGGACAATGAGCAGTTCTTC. This chain links TRBV12-3 or TRBV12-4 with TRBJ2-1, with D maybe TRBD1 (8 bases). The CDR3 spans 15 residues. The V end lost 5 bases, the J end lost 5 bases, and 16 bases lay between the germline ends.